This TCR beta chain was documented in a study of T cell changes during pregnancy in multiple sclerosis. The length of the CDR3 is 16 residues. CDR1 and CDR2 from the germline V gene are SGDLS and YYNGEE. With V trimmed by 0 bases and J by 4 bases, 5 bases remained unmatched. The table came from immunoSEQ multiplex PCR; TCRdb's copy has only in-frame clones and leaves some out. The table lists fewer than 150,000 clones, approximately 96% of them singletons. The material was peripheral blood, obtained after pregnancy. This sequence joins TRBV9 and TRBJ2-1; 9 bases agree with TRBD1. This receptor was taken from a female donor with multiple sclerosis, enrolled in a pregnancy study. CDR3 DNA: TGTGCCAGCAGCGTAGGCCCAGGGACAGGGTACAATGAGCAGTTCTTC. Its translation is CASSVGPGTGYNEQFF. The variable domain in full, completed from reference TRBV9 and TRBJ2-1, reads DSGVTQTPKHLITATGQRVTLRCSPRSGDLSVYWYQQSLDQGLQFLIQYYNGEERAKGNILERFSAQQFPDLHSELNLSSLELGDSALYFCASSVGPGTGYNEQFFGPGTRLTVL.